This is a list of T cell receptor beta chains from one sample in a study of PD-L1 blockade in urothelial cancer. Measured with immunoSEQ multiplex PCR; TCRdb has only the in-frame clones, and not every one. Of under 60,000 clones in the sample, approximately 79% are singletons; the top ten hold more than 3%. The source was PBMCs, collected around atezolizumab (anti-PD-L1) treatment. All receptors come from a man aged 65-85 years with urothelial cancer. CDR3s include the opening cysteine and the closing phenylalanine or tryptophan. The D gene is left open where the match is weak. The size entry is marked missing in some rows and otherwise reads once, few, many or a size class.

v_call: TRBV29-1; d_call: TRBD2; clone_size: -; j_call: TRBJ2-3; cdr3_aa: CSTSGTSQTDTQYF; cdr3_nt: TGCAGCACCTCCGGGACTAGTCAGACAGATACGCAGTATTTT
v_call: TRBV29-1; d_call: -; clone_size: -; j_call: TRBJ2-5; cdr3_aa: CSYGLDQETQYF; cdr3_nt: TGCAGCTACGGACTCGACCAAGAGACCCAGTACTTC
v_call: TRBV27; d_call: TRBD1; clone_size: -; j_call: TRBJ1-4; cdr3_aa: CASTSSGTAYEKLFF; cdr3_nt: TGTGCCAGCACCTCCTCCGGGACAGCCTATGAAAAACTGTTTTTT
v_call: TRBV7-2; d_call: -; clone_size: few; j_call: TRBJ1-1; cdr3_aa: CASRRDLNTEAFF; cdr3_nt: TGTGCCAGCAGGCGAGATTTGAACACTGAAGCTTTCTTT
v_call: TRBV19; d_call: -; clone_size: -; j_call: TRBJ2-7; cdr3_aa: CASSMSAGARHEQYF; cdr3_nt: TGTGCCAGTAGTATGTCTGCGGGGGCGCGCCACGAGCAGTACTTC
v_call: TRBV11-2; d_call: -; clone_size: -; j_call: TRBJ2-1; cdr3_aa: CASSFLRESEQFF; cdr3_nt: TGTGCCAGCAGTTTTCTTCGTGAGAGTGAGCAGTTCTTC
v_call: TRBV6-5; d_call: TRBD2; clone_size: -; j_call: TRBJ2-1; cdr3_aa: CATSRTRAYNEQFF; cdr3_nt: TGTGCCACCTCACGGACTAGGGCTTACAATGAGCAGTTCTTC
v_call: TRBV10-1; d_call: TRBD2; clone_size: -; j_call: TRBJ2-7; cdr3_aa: CASGGVAGSYEQYF; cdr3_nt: TGCGCCAGCGGGGGGGTTGCGGGATCCTACGAGCAGTACTTC
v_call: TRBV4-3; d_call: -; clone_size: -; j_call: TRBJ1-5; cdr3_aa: CASSQDRLGVIQPQHF; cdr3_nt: TGCGCCAGCAGCCAAGACCGGTTAGGGGTGATCCAGCCCCAGCATTTT
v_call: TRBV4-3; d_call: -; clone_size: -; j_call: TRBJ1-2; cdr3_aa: CASSQVGAYGYTF; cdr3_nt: TGCGCCAGCAGCCAAGTTGGGGCCTATGGCTACACCTTC